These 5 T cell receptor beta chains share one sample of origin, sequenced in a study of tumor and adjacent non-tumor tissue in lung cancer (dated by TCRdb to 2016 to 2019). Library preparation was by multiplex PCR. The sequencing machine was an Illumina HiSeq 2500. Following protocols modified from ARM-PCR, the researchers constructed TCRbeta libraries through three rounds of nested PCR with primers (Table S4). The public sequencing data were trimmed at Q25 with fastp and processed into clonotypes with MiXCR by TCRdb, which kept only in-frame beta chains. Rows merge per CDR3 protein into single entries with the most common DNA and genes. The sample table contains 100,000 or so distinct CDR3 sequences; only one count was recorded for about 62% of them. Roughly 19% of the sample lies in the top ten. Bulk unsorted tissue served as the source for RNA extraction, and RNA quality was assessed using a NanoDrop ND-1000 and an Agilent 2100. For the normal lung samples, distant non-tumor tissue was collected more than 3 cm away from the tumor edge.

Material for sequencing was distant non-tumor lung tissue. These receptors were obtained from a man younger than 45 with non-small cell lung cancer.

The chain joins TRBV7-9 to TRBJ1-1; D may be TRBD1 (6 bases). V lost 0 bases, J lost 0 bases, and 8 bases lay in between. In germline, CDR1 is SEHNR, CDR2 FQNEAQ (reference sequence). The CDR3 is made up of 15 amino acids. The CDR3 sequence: CASSLAQGMNTEAFF. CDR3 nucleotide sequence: TGTGCCAGCAGCTTAGCACAGGGTATGAACACTGAAGCTTTCTTT.

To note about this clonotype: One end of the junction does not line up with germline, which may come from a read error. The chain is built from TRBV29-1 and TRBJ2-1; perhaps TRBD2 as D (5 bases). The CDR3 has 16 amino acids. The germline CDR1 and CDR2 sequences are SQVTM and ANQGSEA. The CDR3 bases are TGCAGCGTTGAAGATCTCGACGGGATTTCCTTCAATGGGCAGTTCTTC. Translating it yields CSVEDLDGISFNGQFF.

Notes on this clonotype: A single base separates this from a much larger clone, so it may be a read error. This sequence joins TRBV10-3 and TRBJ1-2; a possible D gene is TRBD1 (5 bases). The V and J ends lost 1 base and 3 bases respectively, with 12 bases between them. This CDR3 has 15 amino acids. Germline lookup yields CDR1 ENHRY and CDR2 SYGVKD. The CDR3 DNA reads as TGTGCCATCAGTGAGTTGGATCAGGGCCACTATGGCTACACCTTC. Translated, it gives CAISELDQGHYGYTF.

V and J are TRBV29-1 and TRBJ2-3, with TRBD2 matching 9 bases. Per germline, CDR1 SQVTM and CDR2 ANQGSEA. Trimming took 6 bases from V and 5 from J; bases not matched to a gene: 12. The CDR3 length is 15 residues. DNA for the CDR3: TGCAGCGTCTGGGCTTGCGGGAGGGCCCTAGATACGCAGTATTTT. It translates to CSVWACGRALDTQYF.

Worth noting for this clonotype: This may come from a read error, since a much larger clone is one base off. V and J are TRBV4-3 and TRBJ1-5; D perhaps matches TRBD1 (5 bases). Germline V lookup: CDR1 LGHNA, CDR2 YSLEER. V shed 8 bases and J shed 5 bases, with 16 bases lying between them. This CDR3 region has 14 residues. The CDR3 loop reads CASGPGQLDQPQHF. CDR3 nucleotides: TGCGCCAGCGGCCCGGGGCAGCTAGATCAGCCCCAGCATTTT.